A selection of T cell receptor beta chains follows, all from one sample in a study of blood T cells in healthy people across ages. Each CDR3 protein gets one entry after TCRdb re-called the 5' RACE reads with MiXCR. Of over a million distinct CDR3 sequences listed, around 42% were seen once; the top ten hold 7.9%. Sample: blood. The source is a woman between 18 and 29 years old in good health. CDR3s include the opening cysteine and the closing phenylalanine or tryptophan. Fields, in order: clone size, J gene, V gene, D gene, CDR3 protein, CDR3 DNA. The D gene is left open where the match is weak. Size is stated for part of the rows, as once, few or many counts, or as a class when the clone is expanded.

many | TRBJ2-5 | TRBV4-2 | - | CASSQLEDRETQYF | TGTGCCAGCAGCCAACTTGAGGACAGAGAGACCCAGTACTTC
few | TRBJ2-1 | TRBV7-3 | - | CASSPAPVSSYNEQFF | TGTGCCAGCAGCCCCGCCCCGGTGAGCTCCTACAATGAGCAGTTCTTC
- | TRBJ2-7 | TRBV6-6 | TRBD1 | CASSQGQGYLSYEQYF | TGTGCCAGCAGTCAAGGACAGGGGTATCTCTCCTACGAGCAGTACTTC
- | TRBJ2-1 | TRBV6-2/TRBV6-3 | - | CASVRDGTFYEQFF | TGTGCCAGCGTCCGGGACGGAACTTTTTATGAGCAGTTCTTC
- | TRBJ1-1 | TRBV7-3 | - | CASSSDGTKKAFF | TGTGCCAGCAGCTCCGACGGGACAAAAAAAGCTTTCTTT
- | TRBJ2-1 | TRBV2 | - | CASRPLSDPYNEQFF | TGTGCCAGCAGACCCTTAAGCGATCCCTACAATGAGCAGTTCTTC
- | TRBJ2-1 | TRBV10-3 | TRBD1 | CAISEGQGDFSYNEQFF | TGTGCCATCAGTGAAGGACAGGGGGACTTCTCCTACAATGAGCAGTTCTTC
- | TRBJ2-3 | TRBV9 | - | CASSGLTAGSTDTQYF | TGTGCCAGCAGCGGTTTGACCGCGGGGAGCACAGATACGCAGTATTTT
- | TRBJ2-7 | TRBV10-3 | TRBD1 | CAISQQGSEQYF | TGTGCCATCAGTCAACAGGGGAGCGAGCAGTACTTC
- | TRBJ2-1 | TRBV7-3 | TRBD2 | CASSGTSGGWNEQFF | TGTGCCAGCAGCGGTACTAGCGGGGGTTGGAATGAGCAGTTCTTC
few | TRBJ2-1 | TRBV7-2 | TRBD2 | CASSLALAGGGEQFF | TGTGCCAGCAGCTTAGCGCTAGCGGGAGGAGGTGAGCAGTTCTTC
- | TRBJ2-5 | TRBV20-1 | TRBD2 | CSARDRLAGDAQETQYF | TGCAGTGCTAGAGATCGCCTAGCGGGGGACGCACAAGAGACCCAGTACTTC
- | TRBJ2-2 | TRBV24-1 | - | CATSDRYTTGELFF | TGTGCCACCAGTGACCGTTACACCACCGGGGAGCTGTTTTTT
- | TRBJ1-1 | TRBV27 | - | CASSLWGSDTEAFF | TGTGCCAGCAGTTTGTGGGGGTCGGACACTGAAGCTTTCTTT
- | TRBJ2-3 | TRBV11-2 | TRBD1 | CASNGQDRTDTQYF | TGTGCCAGCAACGGACAGGACCGCACAGATACGCAGTATTTT
- | TRBJ1-1 | TRBV29-1 | TRBD1 | CSVGQGRSTEAFF | TGCAGCGTTGGACAGGGCAGGAGCACTGAAGCTTTCTTT
- | TRBJ1-2 | TRBV7-3 | TRBD1 | CASSFGQGAPAYGYTF | TGTGCCAGCAGCTTCGGACAGGGGGCGCCGGCGTATGGCTACACCTTC
- | TRBJ2-1 | TRBV6-5 | - | CASSSPGSEQFF | TGTGCCAGCAGTTCCCCAGGGTCTGAGCAGTTCTTC
few | TRBJ1-5 | TRBV3-1 | TRBD1 | CASSHGTGTGVRNRPQHF | TGTGCCAGCAGCCACGGAACCGGGACAGGGGTCAGGAACCGGCCCCAGCATTTT
- | TRBJ2-2 | TRBV2 | TRBD1 | CASSATGTGAVRNTGELFF | TGTGCCAGCAGTGCGACCGGGACAGGGGCGGTTCGGAACACCGGGGAGCTGTTTTTT
few | TRBJ2-1 | TRBV2 | - | CASSEALRPSGETNEQFF | TGTGCCAGCAGTGAAGCGCTTCGCCCTTCGGGGGAAACCAATGAGCAGTTCTTC
- | TRBJ1-1 | TRBV7-2 | - | CASSLAQGINTEAFF | TGTGCCAGCAGCTTAGCTCAGGGAATCAACACTGAAGCTTTCTTT
- | TRBJ2-4 | TRBV12-3/TRBV12-4 | TRBD2 | CASSKPPGLAGGGLGNIQYF | TGTGCCAGCAGCAAACCTCCGGGACTAGCGGGAGGGGGGTTGGGAAACATTCAGTACTTC
few | TRBJ2-1 | TRBV29-1 | - | CSAAGDSYNEQFF | TGCAGCGCTGCAGGGGACTCCTACAATGAGCAGTTCTTC
- | TRBJ1-2 | TRBV12-3/TRBV12-4 | - | CASSDDAGTMGYTF | TGTGCCAGCAGTGACGATGCCGGGACGATGGGCTACACCTTC
large | TRBJ2-7 | TRBV4-1 | - | CASSQDPGRNEQYF | TGCGCCAGCAGCCAAGATCCAGGTCGAAACGAGCAGTACTTC
- | TRBJ2-7 | TRBV7-2 | - | CASRWGVADTYEQYF | TGTGCCAGCAGATGGGGGGTAGCGGATACCTACGAGCAGTACTTC
- | TRBJ2-4 | TRBV2 | - | CASHGRTTQNIQYF | TGTGCCAGTCACGGGCGAACTACCCAAAACATTCAGTACTTC
few | TRBJ2-3 | TRBV10-3 | TRBD1 | CAISQGQGGADTQYF | TGTGCCATCAGTCAGGGACAGGGTGGGGCAGATACGCAGTATTTT
- | TRBJ1-4 | TRBV27 | - | CASSNQRTTNEKLFF | TGTGCCAGCAGTAACCAACGGACAACTAATGAAAAACTGTTTTTT
few | TRBJ2-3 | TRBV2 | - | CASSEAWAGEDTDTQYF | TGTGCCAGCAGTGAGGCGTGGGCAGGGGAAGACACAGATACGCAGTATTTT
few | TRBJ2-7 | TRBV6-5 | - | CASSYLQGGRYEQYF | TGTGCCAGCAGTTACCTACAGGGAGGAAGATACGAGCAGTACTTC
- | TRBJ1-1 | TRBV7-3 | - | CASSLGEGVAEAFF | TGTGCCAGCAGCTTAGGAGAGGGTGTGGCTGAAGCTTTCTTT
few | TRBJ2-7 | TRBV28 | TRBD1 | CASTTGTGKSGRGEQYF | TGTGCCAGCACCACCGGGACAGGGAAATCAGGTAGAGGGGAGCAGTACTTC
- | TRBJ2-1 | TRBV27 | - | CASSFSRDKQFF | TGTGCCAGCAGCTTCTCGAGGGATAAGCAGTTCTTC
few | TRBJ2-1 | TRBV5-1 | TRBD2 | CASSSKREKLNEQFF | TGCGCCAGCAGCTCTAAGCGGGAGAAGTTGAATGAGCAGTTCTTC
- | TRBJ2-3 | TRBV20-1 | TRBD2 | CSGASGGTDTQYF | TGCAGTGGAGCTAGCGGGGGGACAGATACGCAGTATTTT
many | TRBJ2-1 | TRBV4-1 | TRBD2 | CASSQRLAGAYEQFF | TGCGCCAGCAGCCAACGGCTAGCGGGAGCGTATGAGCAGTTCTTC
few | TRBJ1-2 | TRBV20-1 | - | CSARPGRGSGGYTF | TGCAGTGCTAGACCCGGACGCGGTTCCGGTGGCTACACCTTC
few | TRBJ2-3 | TRBV29-1 | - | CSVEVGSDTQYF | TGCAGCGTTGAAGTGGGGTCAGATACGCAGTATTTT
- | TRBJ2-1 | TRBV20-1 | TRBD2 | CSARTSGGWNEQFF | TGCAGTGCTAGAACAAGCGGGGGGTGGAATGAGCAGTTCTTC
few | TRBJ2-3 | TRBV7-8 | TRBD2 | CASSLGLAVLGPDTQYF | TGTGCCAGCAGCTTGGGCCTAGCGGTCCTAGGACCAGATACGCAGTATTTT
once | TRBJ1-2 | TRBV6-1 | - | CAAGDGYTF | TGTGCCGCGGGGGATGGCTACACCTTC
- | TRBJ1-1 | TRBV30 | - | CAWSPLPDTEAFF | TGTGCCTGGAGCCCCTTACCGGACACTGAAGCTTTCTTT
- | TRBJ2-7 | TRBV6-2/TRBV6-3 | TRBD2 | CASRGTSGGHEQYF | TGTGCCAGCAGGGGGACTAGCGGGGGACACGAGCAGTACTTC
once | TRBJ2-5 | TRBV2 | TRBD2 | CASSERGSSLGEQYF | TGTGCCAGCAGTGAACGCGGGAGTTCGTTAGGTGAGCAGTACTTC
- | TRBJ2-7 | TRBV7-2 | - | CASSLVEDEQYF | TGTGCCAGCAGCTTAGTAGAGGATGAGCAGTACTTC
- | TRBJ2-1 | TRBV11-3 | TRBD2 | CASSLDHGGSDEQFF | TGTGCCAGCAGCTTAGATCACGGCGGGAGCGATGAGCAGTTCTTC
few | TRBJ1-4 | TRBV7-8 | - | CASSLTPATNEKLFF | TGTGCCAGCAGTCTCACACCTGCAACTAATGAAAAACTGTTTTTT